One T cell receptor (beta chain) is described in this entry. Its antigen remains undetermined. Per-base qualities were not stored, and no clone one base away is much larger. The sample is drawn from a study of shared clonotypes between healthy human individuals (TCRdb year 2020). Background on the whole study: The cohort comprised a couple of women and a few men aged 18 to 49 years. For each donor, CD4 naive and CD4 memory were each given three plates, CD8 naive was given two plates, and CD8 memory was given one plate. Blood TCR repertoires of roughly five healthy adults were deeply sequenced to estimate repertoire size and the extent of clonotype sharing between individuals. Different laboratories and diverse techniques were used to prepare libraries and sequence TCR repertoires, to increase sequencing depth and limit assay-specific biases. Leukapheresis yielded between about 0.9 and 8.9 billion PBMCs per donor. Broader findings and caveats from the paper: The genetic and exposure-history diversity represented was limited by the small number of donors. Naive subsets generally had larger estimated clonotype richness than memory subsets did. Incomplete sequencing was indicated by rarefaction of sorted-subset datasets, despite the large sequencing depth. Pairwise subsampling led to the expectation that sequencing depth would affect the degree of clonotype sharing among donors. Clonotypes shared by all four sorted-subset donors showed higher generation probabilities than non-shared clonotypes. Sampling was limited to blood, and TCR repertoires in tissue likely differ from TCR repertoires in blood. When several donors were compared, the shared fraction of clonotypes was around 5% for naive CD4, about 4% for naive CD8, more than 2% for memory CD4, and about 0.36% for memory CD8.

Using the deep immunoSEQ assay, multiplex PCR amplified TCR CDR3 regions from genomic DNA. Genomic DNA extracted from each cell subset was distributed evenly over all wells of several immunoSEQ 96-well plates, and each plate served as one replicate. Each replicate PCR for sorted subsets received 200 ng genomic DNA, equal to about 30,000 T cell genomes. The purified libraries were quantified using a Qubit 3.0 fluorometer, sized with a Bioanalyzer 2100, and then quantified again using the KAPA Library Quantification kit. Each immunoSEQ 96-well plate was sequenced on its own single-read 150-cycle Illumina NextSeq 550 flow cell. The authors processed their data as follows. Because the immunoSEQ output held only junctional sequences and lacked quality scores, the filtering could not match the filtering applied to full-length reads. To assign V/J genes and CDR3, sequences were annotated against IMGT germline references using PyIR, a Python wrapper for IgBLAST v1.9. Reads were filtered out if the reads had weak V/J assignments (E-value above 1e-6), no CDR3, stop codons, out-of-frame junctions, or ambiguous translated residues. A V3J clonotype was defined by an identical inferred V gene, J gene, and CDR3 amino acid sequence. To compute the percentage overlap between repertoires, the number of shared unique clonotypes was divided by the size of the smaller repertoire. Repertoire richness was assessed with RTK rarefaction, the Chao1 estimator, and Recon v2.1 estimates of unobserved clonotypes. Generation probabilities for all TCRbeta clonotypes obtained by the gDNA method from a few donors were computed using OLGA. Held by TCRdb, this immuneACCESS table contains in-frame sequences only and omits some clones. Under half of the omission traces to an unresolved V gene where checked; the cause of the rest is unknown. V and J calls and clone size are as listed in that table; D and trimming were resolved from the DNA. Within this sample are 1.5 million to 2.5 million clones, with about 95% of them counted one time only. The leading ten clones occupy around 1% of the sample.

The CDR3 goes from the cysteine to the phenylalanine over 16 residues. Only CDR3 DNA remains: 48 bases, in frame from the first base. V loses 4 bases at its end and J loses 1 base; junction bases beyond the gene matches: 9. The germline V gene supplies CDR1 MNHEY and CDR2 SVGAGI. CD8 naive samples were obtained by positive selection for CCR7 among CD45RO-negative cells, yielding a CD45RA+CCR7+ population from which TemRA cells were excluded. Donors were healthy HIV-negative adults with no recently reported acute infections or vaccinations. Only Caucasian adults living in Nashville, Tennessee, USA were represented among the donors. Blood was obtained by leukapheresis, after which PBMCs were separated by Ficoll-Histopaque density gradient centrifugation and cryopreserved in liquid nitrogen vapor phase. Analytical flow cytometry was used to check the purity and quantity of every magnetically sorted T cell population. Genomic DNA was isolated from each sorted fraction and quantified by UV absorbance on a Nanodrop 2000c.

The material sequenced was naive CD8+ T cells sorted from blood. The cell subset or site label for this specimen denotes: CD45RA+CCR7+. Recombination joined TRBV6-5 with TRBJ2-7; 8 bases in between match TRBD2. The sequence was obtained from a man aged 18 to 30 in good health. The DNA sequence is given as TGTGCCAGCAGTTCCAAACTTAGCGGGATGTCCTACGAGCAGTACTTC. This sequence encodes CASSSKLSGMSYEQYF.